Presented here are 8 T cell receptor beta chains from one specimen sequenced in a study of PD-1 blockade in classical Hodgkin lymphoma. TCRdb's copy holds only in-frame clones and misses some; the assay was immunoSEQ multiplex PCR. The sample holds approximately 90,000 clones, 92% seen once. Each patient experienced a relapse that followed autologous stem cell transplantation, and brentuximab vedotin exposure varied. Sequences were derived from peripheral blood mononuclear cells (PBMCs), sampled before the second cycle of nivolumab. These receptors originate from a human donor with classical Hodgkin lymphoma.

The CDR3, as DNA: TGTGCCAGCAGTTACTCAGACAGGGGAAACGAGCAGTACTTC. Translation: CASSYSDRGNEQYF. The chain is built from TRBV6-5 and TRBJ2-7; 8 bases match TRBD1. J gave up 5 bases and V 0 bases, and 3 bases lay outside the gene matches. The CDR3 is 14 residues long. Per the germline V gene, CDR1 is MNHEY and CDR2 is SVGAGI.

The gene calls are TRBV18 and TRBJ2-3; no definite D call. The CDR3 sequence is 14 residues long. Germline CDR1 reads KGHSH; CDR2 reads LQKENI. Trimming left V 3 bases short and J 0 bases short, with 7 bases between. CDR3 loop: CASSPGSSTDTQYF. The CDR3 DNA follows: TGTGCCAGCTCACCGGGTTCCAGCACAGATACGCAGTATTTT.

To note about this clone: One end of the junction varies from germline; a read error may be responsible. This chain links TRBV30 with TRBJ1-2; D may be TRBD1 (5 bases). CDR1 and CDR2 from the germline V gene are GTSNPN and SVGIG (reference sequence). The CDR3 is 14 amino acids. CDR3 coding DNA: TGTGCCGGGAGGACACCCGGGGCGGGGTATGGCTACACCTTC. It specifies CAGRTPGAGYGYTF.

The chain recombines TRBV29-1 with TRBJ2-7; tentatively, D is TRBD1 or TRBD2 (5 bases each). The CDR3 totals 13 residues. V lost 4 bases to trimming and J lost 3 bases, with 13 bases between them. Germline V lookup: CDR1 SQVTM, CDR2 ANQGSEA. The CDR3 reads CSVGRPGHYEQYF. The CDR3 coding sequence is TGCAGCGTTGGACGTCCGGGGCACTACGAGCAGTACTTC.

In this sample, this clone turned up a few times. CDR3 sequence reads: CASSPYGGTRSETQYF. DNA for the CDR3: TGTGCCAGCAGCCCGTACGGGGGGACTAGATCAGAGACCCAGTACTTC. The rearrangement uses TRBV7-2 and TRBJ2-5; 8 nucleotides match TRBD2. The CDR3 runs 16 residues. Trimming at V came to 5 bases and at J to 4 bases, leaving 12 bases not matched to a gene. The germline V gene encodes CDR1 SGHTA and CDR2 FQGNSA. The full variable domain, its missing parts supplied by reference TRBV7-2 and TRBJ2-5, is GAGVSQSPSNKVTEKGKDVELRCDPISGHTALYWYRQSLGQGLEFLIYFQGNSAPDKSGLPSDRFSAERTGGSVSTLTIQRTQQEDSAVYLCASSPYGGTRSETQYFGPGTRLLVL.

This clone appeared once. The CDR3 bases are TGTGCCAGCTCACCTGCCCGACAGGGATTGAATACGCAGTATTTT. Protein sequence: CASSPARQGLNTQYF. The V and J genes are TRBV18 and TRBJ2-3; 7 bases are shared with TRBD1. V lost 3 bases to trimming and J lost 7 bases; unmatched junction nucleotides: 10. Germline lookup yields CDR1 KGHSH and CDR2 LQKENI. CDR3 length: 15 residues.

This clone occurred once. The chain carries TRBV29-1 and TRBJ2-1; unclear D gene. In germline, CDR1 is SQVTM, CDR2 ANQGSEA. The CDR3 runs to 14 residues. Trimming took off 5 bases at V and 3 bases at J, with 14 bases between the two ends. The CDR3 protein is CSVPKSEDYNEQFF. CDR3 sequence (DNA): TGCAGCGTTCCGAAAAGCGAGGACTACAATGAGCAGTTCTTC.

The chain couples TRBV9 to TRBJ2-3, with D perhaps matching TRBD2 (6 bases). V lost 1 base, J lost 2 bases, and 14 bases lay in between. Germline-derived CDR1 and CDR2 are SGDLS and YYNGEE. The CDR3 consists of 16 residues. CDR3 nucleotides: TGTGCCAGCAGCGTATTCAGTCTAGCGCTCACAGATACGCAGTATTTT. It translates to CASSVFSLALTDTQYF.